This entry describes one T cell receptor (beta chain). This record belongs to a study of shared clonotypes between healthy human individuals. Sequencing used immunoSEQ multiplex PCR; TCRdb keeps in-frame clones, though not all of them. The sample has some 2,100,000 clones, nearly 97% seen once. Trimming removed 5 bases from V and 14 bases from J; junction bases left unmatched: 8. CDR3 length equals 11 residues. Germline lookup yields CDR1 GTSNPN and CDR2 SVGIG (reference sequence). The gene calls are TRBV30 and TRBJ2-3, with TRBD1 matching 9 bases. This clonotype was sampled from a man between 18 and 29 years old in good health. Sequenced input: naive CD4+ T cells sorted from blood. The subset: CD45RA+ positively selected. The CDR3 region is CAWGPGQGLYF. Here the CDR3 DNA reads TGTGCCTGGGGTCCGGGACAGGGACTGTATTTT.